This T cell receptor beta chain originates from a study of cytomegalovirus exposure and HLA in healthy donors. Study-level points and caveats: Most of the CMV-associated TCR beta chains (in a later analysis) appeared to be HLA-restricted. Reports indicated that the classifier achieved high specificity and sensitivity in diagnosing cytomegalovirus status.

Germline V lookup: CDR1 MRHNA, CDR2 SNTAGT. The CDR3 contains 15 residues. The germline V and J ends were trimmed by 3 bases and 2 bases, with 10 bases remaining between them. Healthy people donating bone marrow made up the donors. Primers: 60 Vbeta forward and 13 Jbeta reverse. Assay used: immunoSEQ multiplex PCR; TCRdb lists only in-frame clones, some missing. The data contain over 75,000 clones, around 82% of them singletons. With respect to this clone: Antigen specificity is unknown.

The sequence came from a young man in good health and CMV-seropositive. The sample consisted of PBMCs. The V and J genes are TRBV6-4 and TRBJ2-2; a possible D gene is TRBD1 (5 bases). Here the CDR3 DNA reads TGTGCCAGCAGTGAGTCGGACACAAACACCGGGGAGCTGTTTTTT. Its protein product is CASSESDTNTGELFF.